This T cell receptor (beta chain) was profiled in a study of blood T cells in healthy people across ages. This clonotype was observed a handful of times. A sample-barcoded 5' primer and a J-beta primer mix were used in a second PCR of roughly 7 to 11 cycles. MiXCR, applied by TCRdb to the 5' RACE reads, yields one record per CDR3 protein. The sample records about 380,000 distinct CDR3 sequences, about half being singletons. The CDR3 length is 14 residues. Trimming removed 7 bases from V and 3 bases from J; junction bases left unmatched: 5. The TCR originated in a man between 60 and 70 years old in good health. V and J are TRBV12-3 or TRBV12-4 and TRBJ2-7; 11 nucleotides align to TRBD1. The sequencing sample was made of blood. The CDR3 loop is CASTRTGGGYEQYF. CDR3 sequence (DNA): TGTGCCAGCACCCGGACAGGGGGCGGCTACGAGCAGTACTTC.